Listed below are T cell receptor beta chains from one sample, sequenced in a study of T cells in narcolepsy. Sequencing used immunoSEQ multiplex PCR; TCRdb keeps in-frame clones, though not all of them. The data hold some 30,000 clones, with more than 70% observed a single time. Sequenced material: memory (CD45RA-) CD4+ T cells from blood. The source is a human donor in good health. Each CDR3 is given with its conserved first and last residue. D genes are given only for firm matches. The listing skips clone size in some rows; elsewhere it reads once, few, many or a size class.

D,size,J,V,CDR3,DNA
NA,NA,TRBJ1-1,TRBV13,CASRLNRDMNTEAFF,TGTGCCAGCAGATTAAACAGGGATATGAACACTGAAGCTTTCTTT
TRBD1,NA,TRBJ1-2,TRBV4-1,CASSQDPGQGALHGYTF,TGCGCCAGCAGCCAAGACCCCGGACAGGGGGCTCTTCATGGCTACACCTTC
NA,NA,TRBJ2-1,TRBV7-2,CASSLSVYNEQFF,TGTGCCAGCAGCTTATCTGTCTACAATGAGCAGTTCTTC
NA,NA,TRBJ2-7,TRBV11-3,CASSLGPPGSEQYF,TGTGCCAGCAGCTTAGGGCCCCCAGGGTCCGAGCAGTACTTC
NA,NA,TRBJ2-3,TRBV4-2,CASSQDRGVDTQYF,TGTGCCAGCAGCCAAGATCGAGGTGTAGATACGCAGTATTTT
NA,NA,TRBJ1-1,TRBV29-1,CSAVSRVEATEAFF,TGCAGCGCCGTGAGTCGGGTTGAGGCCACTGAAGCTTTCTTT
TRBD2,NA,TRBJ2-1,TRBV9,CASSVSSGRSLNEQFF,TGTGCCAGCAGCGTCTCTAGCGGGAGAAGTCTAAATGAGCAGTTCTTC
NA,NA,TRBJ1-2,TRBV6-1,CASSHERGGTGGYTF,TGTGCCAGCAGTCACGAGCGGGGCGGGACTGGGGGCTACACCTTC
NA,once,TRBJ1-6,TRBV7-8,CASSLAQGGNSPLHF,TGTGCCAGCAGCTTAGCACAGGGAGGGAATTCACCCCTCCACTTT
NA,NA,TRBJ2-7,TRBV4-3,CASSQDPRGYEQYF,TGCGCCAGCAGCCAAGACCCCAGGGGCTACGAGCAGTACTTC
NA,NA,TRBJ2-3,TRBV28,CASSRGAISGTDTQYF,TGTGCCAGCAGTCGTGGGGCTATCTCGGGCACAGATACGCAGTATTTT
NA,NA,TRBJ2-1,TRBV30,CAWSVAGGAMLFF,NA
TRBD1,NA,TRBJ1-2,TRBV5-4,CATRTGESYTF,TGTGCCACCCGGACAGGGGAAAGCTACACCTTC
TRBD1,NA,TRBJ2-1,TRBV6-5,CASNRQGAYNEQFF,TGTGCCAGTAACCGACAGGGGGCCTACAATGAGCAGTTCTTC
NA,few,TRBJ2-3,TRBV30,CAWSFFARTAEASTDTQYF,TGTGCCTGGAGCTTTTTCGCCCGCACGGCAGAAGCTAGCACAGATACGCAGTATTTT
NA,NA,TRBJ1-4,TRBV6-1,CASTTEATNEKLFF,TGTGCCAGCACGACAGAGGCAACTAATGAAAAACTGTTTTTT
NA,NA,TRBJ1-1,TRBV6-5,CASTWSGPGTEAFF,TGTGCCAGTACTTGGTCGGGGCCGGGAACTGAAGCTTTCTTT
NA,NA,TRBJ2-1,TRBV27,CASSFHRGAHNEQFF,TGTGCCAGCAGTTTTCACCGCGGGGCCCACAATGAGCAGTTCTTC
TRBD1,NA,TRBJ2-1,TRBV6-6,CASSRTGPEYNEQFF,TGTGCCAGCAGCCGGACAGGCCCCGAGTACAATGAGCAGTTCTTC
NA,NA,TRBJ2-1,TRBV6-5,CASSGLTGSYNEQFF,TGTGCCAGCAGTGGTCTTACGGGCTCCTACAATGAGCAGTTCTTC
NA,NA,TRBJ2-2,TRBV11-3,CASSLVGAGELFF,TGTGCCAGCAGCTTAGTAGGGGCCGGGGAGCTGTTTTTT
TRBD1,NA,TRBJ1-1,TRBV30,CAWSYRGNTEAFF,TGTGCCTGGAGCTACAGGGGGAACACTGAAGCTTTCTTT
TRBD2,few,TRBJ2-5,TRBV9,CASSVVRAGGQETQYF,TGTGCCAGCAGCGTAGTGAGGGCGGGGGGCCAAGAGACCCAGTACTTC
TRBD1,NA,TRBJ2-3,TRBV2,CAIRRDRGVDTQYF,TGTGCCATCCGAAGGGACAGGGGGGTAGATACGCAGTATTTT
TRBD1,once,TRBJ1-4,TRBV6-5,CASKRTGGADEKLFF,TGTGCCAGCAAGCGAACAGGGGGCGCGGATGAAAAACTGTTTTTT
NA,NA,TRBJ2-1,TRBV21-1,CASSISSGVTVYNEQFF,TGTGCCAGCAGCATAAGTAGCGGGGTTACTGTGTACAATGAGCAGTTCTTC
NA,NA,TRBJ1-1,TRBV19,CASRARTNTEAFF,TGTGCCAGTAGGGCACGGACTAACACTGAAGCTTTCTTT
NA,NA,TRBJ2-2,TRBV11-2,CASSSTPLPRGKGELFF,TGTGCCAGCAGCTCCACACCCCTGCCCAGGGGTAAGGGGGAGCTGTTTTTT
NA,NA,TRBJ2-2,TRBV30,CAWSITGAGELFF,TGTGCCTGGAGTATTACAGGCGCCGGGGAGCTGTTTTTT
TRBD2,NA,TRBJ2-7,TRBV7-2,CASSLRLAGGHEQYF,TGTGCCAGCAGCTTACGACTAGCGGGAGGCCACGAGCAGTACTTC
NA,NA,TRBJ1-1,TRBV18,CASSLSDEAFF,TGTGCCAGCTCCCTTAGCGATGAAGCTTTCTTT
NA,NA,TRBJ1-1,TRBV28,CASTQWVGDGNTEAFF,TGTGCCAGCACCCAATGGGTGGGGGATGGGAACACTGAAGCTTTCTTT
TRBD1,NA,TRBJ1-4,TRBV10-3,CAISYRGPGQGRGDEKLFF,TGTGCCATCAGCTACAGGGGCCCGGGTCAGGGACGCGGCGATGAAAAACTGTTTTTT
NA,NA,TRBJ2-7,TRBV5-5,CASSLHGKGTYEQYF,TGTGCCAGCAGCTTGCACGGAAAAGGGACCTACGAGCAGTACTTC
NA,NA,TRBJ2-5,TRBV4-2,CASSQDRLSQETQYF,TGTGCCAGCAGCCAAGATAGGCTAAGTCAAGAGACCCAGTACTTC
NA,NA,TRBJ1-1,TRBV6-5,CASSSTAGGGEAFF,TGTGCCAGCAGTTCGACGGCAGGTGGGGGTGAAGCTTTCTTT
TRBD2,NA,TRBJ2-3,TRBV7-9,CASSLATSGTDTQYF,TGTGCCAGCAGCTTAGCGACTAGCGGCACAGATACGCAGTATTTT
NA,NA,TRBJ1-3,TRBV30,CAWGGQAAVSGNTIYF,TGTGCCTGGGGCGGGCAGGCTGCCGTCTCTGGAAACACCATATATTTT
NA,NA,TRBJ2-7,TRBV19,CASNGAGPDEQYF,TGTGCCAGTAATGGGGCAGGACCCGACGAGCAGTACTTC
NA,few,TRBJ1-1,TRBV12-5,CASGPTTEAFF,TGTGCTAGTGGCCCGACCACTGAAGCTTTCTTT
NA,NA,TRBJ1-1,TRBV18,CASTHGRQRAEAFF,TGTGCCAGCACCCATGGCCGACAGAGGGCTGAAGCTTTCTTT
NA,NA,TRBJ1-2,TRBV2,CASSEPGYTF,TGTGCCAGCAGTGAACCCGGCTACACCTTC
TRBD1,NA,TRBJ2-7,TRBV30,CACRGQGAVRSYEQYF,TGTGCCTGCCGGGGACAGGGGGCCGTCAGGTCCTACGAGCAGTACTTC
TRBD2,NA,TRBJ2-3,TRBV7-9,CASSLAQTSGGYSDTQYF,TGTGCCAGCAGCTTGGCCCAGACTAGCGGGGGGTATTCAGATACGCAGTATTTT
NA,NA,TRBJ1-1,TRBV7-9,CASSLVSGRIMNTEAFF,TGTGCCAGCAGCTTAGTGTCGGGGCGGATTATGAACACTGAAGCTTTCTTT
TRBD2,NA,TRBJ2-7,TRBV28,CAGRDYKPSQQYF,TGTGCCGGACGGGACTACAAACCCTCCCAGCAGTACTTC
TRBD1,NA,TRBJ1-5,TRBV2,CASGGQGANQPQHF,TGTGCCAGCGGGGGACAGGGGGCCAATCAGCCCCAGCATTTT
NA,NA,TRBJ1-2,TRBV6-5,CASEDYRGSYGYTF,TGTGCCAGCGAGGATTATAGGGGGAGCTATGGCTACACCTTC
TRBD2,NA,TRBJ2-3,TRBV7-7,CASSSGTRTTDTQYF,TGTGCTAGCAGCTCCGGGACTAGGACCACAGATACGCAGTATTTT
NA,NA,TRBJ1-1,TRBV2,CASSAEQGNTEAFF,TGTGCCAGCAGCGCCGAACAGGGAAACACTGAAGCTTTCTTT
NA,NA,TRBJ1-4,TRBV18,CASSPGSEKLFF,TGTGCCAGCTCACCAGGAAGTGAAAAACTGTTTTTT
NA,large,TRBJ1-6,TRBV6-5,CASRTVQGSPLHF,TGTGCCAGCAGGACCGTACAGGGCTCACCCCTCCACTTT
TRBD2,NA,TRBJ2-3,TRBV10-2,CASSEGRLAGGDTQYF,TGCGCCAGCAGTGAGGGGAGACTAGCGGGGGGAGATACGCAGTATTTT
TRBD2,NA,TRBJ2-1,TRBV7-3,CASSPRPSGGYNEQFF,TGTGCCAGCAGCCCCCGACCTAGCGGGGGGTACAATGAGCAGTTCTTC